Below, 32 T cell receptor beta chains from the same sample are listed, as sequenced in a study of shared clonotypes between healthy human individuals. Profiling relied on immunoSEQ multiplex PCR, and the TCRdb table lists in-frame clones only, not all of them. The table lists around 560,000 clones, roughly 95% of them singletons. In the naive CD8 group, cells lacked CD45RO and were positively selected for CCR7, so terminally differentiated effector memory CD45RA+ cells were left out. Material for sequencing was naive CD8+ T cells sorted from blood. The receptors stem from a woman under 40 in good health.

The chain uses TRBV12-5 and TRBJ2-7; the D call may be TRBD1 or TRBD2 (5 bases each). The germline V gene has CDR1 LGHNT and CDR2 FRNRAP. Trimming stripped 1 base from V and 6 bases from J, with 10 bases between. CDR3 length equals 13 residues. The DNA of the CDR3 is TGTGCTAGTGGTTTGGACCTGGGGGTCGAGCAGTACTTC. Protein: CASGLDLGVEQYF.

The chain uses TRBV5-4 and TRBJ2-6; possibly TRBD1 for D (6 bases). The CDR3 length is 16 residues. The ends were cut back, 4 bases at V and 0 bases at J, with 11 bases in the middle. Germline-derived CDR1 and CDR2 are SGHNT and YYREEE (reference sequence). The CDR3 DNA follows: TGTGCCAGCAGCGGGGGACAACCCTCTGGGGCCAACGTCCTGACTTTC. Its protein is CASSGGQPSGANVLTF.

The chain has TRBV6-5 and TRBJ1-1; a weak D match, TRBD1 (5 bases). The CDR3 runs to 16 residues. V gave up 1 base and J gave up 7 bases, with 19 bases separating them. In germline, CDR1 is MNHEY, CDR2 SVGAGI. The CDR3 sequence is CASSYFPRQGRGEAFF. DNA of the CDR3: TGTGCCAGCAGTTACTTCCCTAGGCAGGGAAGGGGTGAAGCTTTCTTT.

The J gene is TRBJ1-5, the V gene TRBV28; D remains unclear. CDR1 is MDHEN, CDR2 SYDVKM, per germline. The CDR3 contains 14 residues. V was pared by 7 bases and J by 1 base, with 11 bases between. CDR3 sequence reads: CASIGRQSNQPQHF. In DNA, the CDR3 is TGTGCCAGCATCGGCAGGCAAAGCAATCAGCCCCAGCATTTT.

The chain recombines TRBV5-6 with TRBJ2-7; TRBD2 aligns across 9 bases. The length of the CDR3 is 16 residues. Germline V lookup: CDR1 SGHDT, CDR2 YYEEEE. With V trimmed by 2 bases and J by 3 bases, 9 bases remained unmatched. CDR3 DNA: TGTGCCAGCAGCTTACCTAGCGGGACTAACCTCTACGAGCAGTACTTC. Its translation: CASSLPSGTNLYEQYF.

The gene calls are TRBV5-1 and TRBJ2-7; TRBD2 aligns across 7 bases. The germline gives CDR1 SGHRS, CDR2 YFSETQ. The V gene end was trimmed by 0 bases and the J gene end by 6 bases; junction bases not matched to a gene: 9. The CDR3 is 15 residues long. The CDR3 here is CASSLARAGVPEQYF. DNA for the CDR3: TGCGCCAGCAGCTTGGCCCGGGCGGGAGTTCCCGAGCAGTACTTC.

The rearrangement joins TRBV5-4 to TRBJ2-5; D uncertain. The closer fit of TRBJ2-7 to the DNA end suggests the J call may be wrong. Germline CDR1 and CDR2: SGHNT and YYREEE (reference sequence). The CDR3 consists of 13 residues. The CDR3 region has the DNA TGTGCCAGCAGCTTGGACAGCACCTACGAGCAGTACTTC. Translation gives CASSLDSTYEQYF.

V and J are TRBV6-5 and TRBJ2-7, with TRBD2 identical over 11 bases. J gave up 6 bases and V 6 bases, and 7 bases lay outside the gene matches. Germline CDR1 is MNHEY and CDR2 is SVGAGI. This CDR3 is built from 14 residues. The DNA for the CDR3 is TGTGCCAGCAGGTTAGCGGGAGGGCCTGCCGAGCAGTACTTC. Protein product: CASRLAGGPAEQYF.

The chain links TRBV7-8 to TRBJ2-5; 7 bases match TRBD2. Germline V gene sequence: CDR1 SGHVS, CDR2 FQNEAQ. CDR3 length: 16 amino acids. Trimming removed 5 bases from V and 1 base from J; junction bases left unmatched: 10. In nucleotides, the CDR3 is TGTGCCAGCAGCCCCCCCGCCCGCGGGAGCCAAGAGACCCAGTACTTC. Residues: CASSPPARGSQETQYF.

The chain is built from TRBV2 and TRBJ2-5; no clear D gene. The V and J ends lost 4 bases and 4 bases respectively, with 13 bases between them. This CDR3 region has 14 residues. Germline-derived CDR1 and CDR2 are SNHLY and FYNNEI. Here the CDR3 DNA reads TGTGCCAGCAGTGGCCAGGACCTTCTAGAGACCCAGTACTTC. This codes for CASSGQDLLETQYF.

The chain recombines TRBV7-9 with TRBJ2-2; 7 bases are a match to TRBD2. The V gene end was trimmed by 5 bases and the J gene end by 7 bases; junction bases not matched to a gene: 10. Germline CDR1 SEHNR, CDR2 FQNEAQ (reference sequence). The CDR3 sequence is 15 residues long. CDR3 loop: CASSQTGGYGGELFF. The CDR3 nucleotides read TGTGCCAGCAGCCAGACCGGGGGGTACGGCGGGGAGCTGTTTTTT.

This CDR3 reads CATSRTHNPREGDEKLFF. CDR3 in DNA: TGTGCCACCAGCAGGACCCATAACCCCAGGGAAGGAGATGAAAAACTGTTTTTT. The chain uses TRBV15 and TRBJ1-4, with D perhaps matching TRBD1 (5 bases). There are 18 residues in the CDR3. Germline loops: CDR1 LNHNV, CDR2 YYDKDF (reference sequence). Trimming cost V 3 bases and J 6 bases, with 23 bases left between them.

This sequence joins TRBV29-1 and TRBJ2-1; 13 nucleotides align to TRBD2. J lost 6 bases, V lost 5 bases, and 4 bases had no gene match. The germline gives CDR1 SQVTM, CDR2 ANQGSEA. The CDR3 length is 14 residues. The CDR3 here is CSVRLAGGPNEQFF. The CDR3 coding sequence is TGCAGCGTTAGACTAGCGGGAGGTCCCAATGAGCAGTTCTTC.

The gene calls are TRBV7-6 and TRBJ2-5; D ambiguous. CDR3 length equals 14 residues. V was trimmed by 4 bases and J by 5 bases, leaving 14 bases between them. Germline V gives CDR1 SGHVS, CDR2 FNYEAQ. The CDR3 DNA reads as TGTGCCAGCAGCTCAATTCGATTGGAGGAGACCCAGTACTTC. It yields the protein CASSSIRLEETQYF.

The chain couples TRBV2 to TRBJ2-5; 7 positions agree with TRBD1. The germline V gene encodes CDR1 SNHLY and CDR2 FYNNEI. J gave up 3 bases and V 6 bases, and 4 bases lay outside the gene matches. The CDR3 contains 13 residues. CDR3 coding DNA: TGTGCCAGCAGCCCCCAGGGGGAAGAGACCCAGTACTTC. The encoded protein is CASSPQGEETQYF.

This clone was counted between two and nine times. The sample contains more than one DNA sequence encoding this CDR3. The gene calls are TRBV5-4 and TRBJ2-5, with D uncertain. V was cut by 0 bases and J by 1 base, with 4 bases left in between. Germline loops: CDR1 SGHNT, CDR2 YYREEE (reference sequence). This CDR3 comprises 13 residues. Written as DNA, the CDR3 is TGTGCCAGCAGCTTGGAGAGCCAAGAGACCCAGTACTTC. The encoded protein is CASSLESQETQYF. The whole variable domain, filled in from reference TRBV5-4 and TRBJ2-5, reads ETGVTQSPTHLIKTRGQQVTLRCSSQSGHNTVSWYQQALGQGPQFIFQYYREEENGRGNFPPRFSGLQFPNYSSELNVNALELDDSALYLCASSLESQETQYFGPGTRLLVL.

This clone was detected only a few times. This chain uses TRBV30 with TRBJ1-2; D remains unclear. Trimming pared 4 bases from V and 8 bases from J, leaving 14 bases between. Germline-derived CDR1 and CDR2 are GTSNPN and SVGIG (reference sequence). The CDR3 contains 12 residues. The CDR3 region has the DNA TGTGCCTGGATCAAGGTTTTGGGCGGCTACACCTTC. This sequence encodes CAWIKVLGGYTF.

This chain connects TRBV7-8 to TRBJ2-1; D is undetermined. Germline values: CDR1 SGHVS, CDR2 FQNEAQ. V was trimmed by 5 bases and J by 6 bases, leaving 14 bases between them. The length of the CDR3 is 14 residues. CDR3 protein: CASSPLYSFNEQFF. The CDR3 DNA reads as TGTGCCAGCAGCCCCCTCTATTCTTTCAATGAGCAGTTCTTC.

The V and J genes are TRBV29-1 and TRBJ2-7; D gene ambiguous. Germline V lookup: CDR1 SQVTM, CDR2 ANQGSEA. Trimming cost V 1 base and J 6 bases, with 10 bases left between them. The CDR3 totals 12 residues. The CDR3 nucleotides are TGCAGCGTTGAAGGATTAGGATCCGAGCAGTACTTC. Translated, it gives CSVEGLGSEQYF.

The chain carries TRBV9 and TRBJ2-1; 7 nucleotides agree with TRBD2. Germline V lookup: CDR1 SGDLS, CDR2 YYNGEE. CDR3 length: 18 residues. V trimming: 4 bases; J trimming: 0 bases; junction bases outside the gene matches: 13. CDR3 sequence: CASSSRAGLISSYNEQFF. In DNA form, the CDR3 reads TGTGCCAGCAGCTCGCGAGCGGGACTTATAAGCTCCTACAATGAGCAGTTCTTC. Looking up the rest from reference TRBV9 and TRBJ2-1 gives the full variable domain: DSGVTQTPKHLITATGQRVTLRCSPRSGDLSVYWYQQSLDQGLQFLIQYYNGEERAKGNILERFSAQQFPDLHSELNLSSLELGDSALYFCASSSRAGLISSYNEQFFGPGTRLTVL.

This chain connects TRBV5-1 to TRBJ2-5; TRBD1 aligns across 9 bases. CDR1 SGHRS and CDR2 YFSETQ come from the germline V gene. The CDR3 covers 17 residues. V shed 0 bases, J shed 0 bases, and the junction held 6 bases outside the gene matches. CDR3 amino acids: CASSLGTGVLNQETQYF. The CDR3 DNA is TGCGCCAGCAGCTTGGGGACAGGGGTTCTCAACCAAGAGACCCAGTACTTC.

In DNA, the CDR3 is TGTGCCAGTAGTTCCCCGCCCGACAATGAGCAGTTCTTC. Its translation is CASSSPPDNEQFF. The chain links TRBV19 to TRBJ2-1; no firm D call. The V gene's germline CDR1 is LNHDA and CDR2 SQIVND (reference sequence). Trimming left V 5 bases short and J 5 bases short, with 10 bases between. This CDR3 is built from 13 residues.

The chain couples TRBV19 to TRBJ2-5, with D perhaps TRBD2 (6 bases). The better agreement between TRBJ2-7 and the DNA end casts doubt on the J call. CDR3 length: 13 residues. CDR1 LNHDA and CDR2 SQIVND come from the germline V gene (reference sequence). CDR3 sequence reads: CASSQGGPYEQYF. The CDR3 region has the DNA TGTGCCAGTAGCCAAGGAGGGCCCTACGAGCAGTACTTC.

This chain links TRBV2 with TRBJ2-3, with D hard to call. This CDR3 is built from 10 residues. Per germline, CDR1 SNHLY and CDR2 FYNNEI. Trimming took off 3 bases at V and 7 bases at J, with 2 bases between the two ends. As DNA, the CDR3 is TGTGCCAGCAGTGATTATACGCAGTATTTT. Its protein product is CASSDYTQYF.

The chain recombines TRBV9 with TRBJ1-3, with D possibly matching TRBD1 (5 bases). This CDR3 has 14 amino acids. Trimming took off 5 bases at V and 0 bases at J, with 9 bases between the two ends. CDR1 is SGDLS, CDR2 YYNGEE, per germline. The CDR3 DNA reads as TGTGCCAGCAGGGGACCCAGCTCTGGAAACACCATATATTTT. Translated, it gives CASRGPSSGNTIYF. Full variable domain (rest looked up from reference TRBV9 and TRBJ1-3): DSGVTQTPKHLITATGQRVTLRCSPRSGDLSVYWYQQSLDQGLQFLIQYYNGEERAKGNILERFSAQQFPDLHSELNLSSLELGDSALYFCASRGPSSGNTIYFGEGSWLTVV.

In this sample, this clone turned up once. This chain connects TRBV14 to TRBJ2-3, with 13 bases fitting TRBD2. The CDR3 runs to 18 residues. CDR1 is SGHDN and CDR2 is FVKESK in the germline V gene. V was pared by 2 bases and J by 3 bases, with 8 bases of the junction left unmatched. CDR3 sequence: CASSQPGLAGSGTDTQYF. CDR3 coding DNA: TGTGCCAGCAGCCAACCGGGACTAGCGGGATCAGGGACAGATACGCAGTATTTT.

The CDR3 reads CASSLDGSEQYF. The CDR3 nucleotides are TGTGCCAGCAGCTTAGACGGGTCCGAGCAGTACTTC. The V call is TRBV11-2, the J call TRBJ2-7, with no clear D. With 0 bases removed from V and 6 bases from J, the gap between germline ends came to 6 bases. This CDR3 is built from 12 residues. Germline values: CDR1 SGHAT, CDR2 FQNNGV.

This clone has only one observation. The rearrangement links TRBV28 to TRBJ2-2, with D possibly matching TRBD2 (6 bases). The germline V gene has CDR1 MDHEN and CDR2 SYDVKM. Trimming pared 6 bases from V and 0 bases from J, leaving 29 bases between. There are 21 residues in the CDR3. The CDR3 region is CASRKRRIGTDHKANTGELFF. CDR3 DNA: TGTGCCAGCAGAAAGAGACGAATCGGGACTGACCATAAAGCGAACACCGGGGAGCTGTTTTTT.

The V and J genes are TRBV29-1 and TRBJ2-5; 8 nucleotides agree with TRBD2. CDR1 and CDR2 (germline): SQVTM, ANQGSEA. This CDR3 has 15 residues. V was clipped by 2 bases and J by 11 bases; unmatched bases: 16. In nucleotides, the CDR3 is TGCAGCGTTGAATCCAAAGCGGGAGCACCGGGTGAGCAGTACTTC. Translated, it gives CSVESKAGAPGEQYF.

Only one count was recorded for this clone. This chain links TRBV19 with TRBJ2-1; weak D call: TRBD2 (6 bases). The germline V and J ends were trimmed by 6 bases and 0 bases, with 30 bases remaining between them. This CDR3 region has 21 residues. CDR1 is LNHDA, CDR2 SQIVND, per germline (reference sequence). The CDR3 DNA reads TGTGCCAGTAGCTCCCCCCGCCTGACAATAGCCGCGGGGAGCTCCTACAATGAGCAGTTCTTC. It yields the protein CASSSPRLTIAAGSSYNEQFF. The variable domain in full, with the rest retrieved from reference TRBV19 and TRBJ2-1, is DGGITQSPKYLFRKEGQNVTLSCEQNLNHDAMYWYRQDPGQGLRLIYYSQIVNDFQKGDIAEGYSVSREKKESFPLTVTSAQKNPTAFYLCASSSPRLTIAAGSSYNEQFFGPGTRLTVL.

The chain carries TRBV7-8 and TRBJ1-5; no clear D. Looked up from germline, CDR1 is SGHVS and CDR2 is FQNEAQ. The CDR3 consists of 13 residues. Trimming pared 5 bases from V and 7 bases from J, leaving 12 bases between. The CDR3 loop is CASSAEGGQPQHF. CDR3 in DNA: TGTGCCAGCAGCGCTGAGGGAGGGCAGCCCCAGCATTTT.

The genes are TRBV6-5 and TRBJ1-2; TRBD1 agrees at 10 bases. Losses at the gene ends were 4 bases for V and 7 bases for J; bases not matched to a gene: 3. Germline CDR1 and CDR2: MNHEY and SVGAGI. This CDR3 is 13 amino acids long. CDR3 amino acids: CASSFRDRGGYTF. The CDR3 DNA reads as TGTGCCAGCAGTTTCCGGGACAGGGGTGGCTACACCTTC.